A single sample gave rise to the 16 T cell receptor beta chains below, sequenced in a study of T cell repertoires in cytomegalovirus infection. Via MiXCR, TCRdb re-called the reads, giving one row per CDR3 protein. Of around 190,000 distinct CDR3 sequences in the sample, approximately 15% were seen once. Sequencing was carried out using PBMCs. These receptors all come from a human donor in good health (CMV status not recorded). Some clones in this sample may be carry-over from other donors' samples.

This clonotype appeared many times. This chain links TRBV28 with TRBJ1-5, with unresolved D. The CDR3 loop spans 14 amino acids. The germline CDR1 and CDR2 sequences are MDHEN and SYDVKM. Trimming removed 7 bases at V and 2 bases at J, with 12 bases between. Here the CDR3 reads CASTLRSGNQPQHF. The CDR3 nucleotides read TGTGCCAGCACCCTCAGAAGTGGCAATCAGCCCCAGCATTTT.

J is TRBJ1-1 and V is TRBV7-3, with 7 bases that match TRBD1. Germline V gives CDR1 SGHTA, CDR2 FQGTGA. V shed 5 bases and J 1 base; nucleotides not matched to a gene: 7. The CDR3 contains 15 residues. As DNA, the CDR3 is TGTGCCAGCAGCCCCCTGACAGGGACGAACACTGAAGCTTTCTTT. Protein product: CASSPLTGTNTEAFF.

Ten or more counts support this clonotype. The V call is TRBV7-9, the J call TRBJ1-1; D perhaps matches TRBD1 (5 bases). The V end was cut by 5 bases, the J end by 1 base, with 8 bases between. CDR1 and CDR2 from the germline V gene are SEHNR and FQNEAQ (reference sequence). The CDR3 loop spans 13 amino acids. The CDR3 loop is CASSNTGNTEAFF. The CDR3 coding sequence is TGTGCCAGCAGCAACACAGGGAACACTGAAGCTTTCTTT.

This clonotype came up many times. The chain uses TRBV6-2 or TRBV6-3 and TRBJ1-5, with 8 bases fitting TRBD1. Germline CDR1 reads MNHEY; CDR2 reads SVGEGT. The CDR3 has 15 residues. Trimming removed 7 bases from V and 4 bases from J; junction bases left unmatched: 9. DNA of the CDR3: TGTGCCAGCACCGTGACAGGGGCCCAAAATCAGCCCCAGCATTTT. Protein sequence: CASTVTGAQNQPQHF.

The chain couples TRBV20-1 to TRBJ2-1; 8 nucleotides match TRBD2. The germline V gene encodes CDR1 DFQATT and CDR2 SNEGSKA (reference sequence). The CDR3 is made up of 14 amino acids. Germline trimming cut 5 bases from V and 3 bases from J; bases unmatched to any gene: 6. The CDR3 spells CSAWAGGHYNEQFF. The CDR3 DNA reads TGCAGTGCTTGGGCGGGAGGACACTACAATGAGCAGTTCTTC.

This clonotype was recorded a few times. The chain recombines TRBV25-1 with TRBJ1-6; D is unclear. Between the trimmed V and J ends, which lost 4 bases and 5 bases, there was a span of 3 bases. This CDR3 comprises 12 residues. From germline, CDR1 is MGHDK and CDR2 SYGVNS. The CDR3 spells CASSVNNSPLHF. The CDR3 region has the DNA TGTGCCAGCAGTGTCAATAATTCACCCCTCCACTTT.

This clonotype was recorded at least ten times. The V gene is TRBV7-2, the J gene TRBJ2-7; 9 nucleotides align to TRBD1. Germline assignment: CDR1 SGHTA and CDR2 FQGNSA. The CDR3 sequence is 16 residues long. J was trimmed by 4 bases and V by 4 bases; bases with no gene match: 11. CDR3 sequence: CASSSSRGQGTYEQYF. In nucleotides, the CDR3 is TGTGCCAGCAGCTCCTCCCGAGGACAGGGGACGTACGAGCAGTACTTC.

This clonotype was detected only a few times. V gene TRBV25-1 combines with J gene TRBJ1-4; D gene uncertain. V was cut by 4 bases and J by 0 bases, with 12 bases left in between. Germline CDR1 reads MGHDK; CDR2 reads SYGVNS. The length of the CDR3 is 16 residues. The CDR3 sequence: CASSVGGIATNEKLFF. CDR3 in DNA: TGTGCCAGCAGTGTCGGAGGAATTGCAACTAATGAAAAACTGTTTTTT.

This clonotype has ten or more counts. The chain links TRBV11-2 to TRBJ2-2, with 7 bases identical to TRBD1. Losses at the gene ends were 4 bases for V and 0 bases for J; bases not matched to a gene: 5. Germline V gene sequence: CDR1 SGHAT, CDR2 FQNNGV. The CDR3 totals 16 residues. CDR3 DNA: TGTGCCAGCAGCTCACGTGGGACAGCGAACACCGGGGAGCTGTTTTTT. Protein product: CASSSRGTANTGELFF.

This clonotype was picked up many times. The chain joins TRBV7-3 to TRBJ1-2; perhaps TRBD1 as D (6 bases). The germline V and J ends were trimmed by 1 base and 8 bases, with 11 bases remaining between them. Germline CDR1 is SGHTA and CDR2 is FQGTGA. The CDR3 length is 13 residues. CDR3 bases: TGTGCCAGCAGCTTAAGGGCAGGGGTCGGCTACACCTTC. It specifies CASSLRAGVGYTF.

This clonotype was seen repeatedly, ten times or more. Here the CDR3 reads CASSLGLEGKTQYF. CDR3 DNA sequence: TGTGCCAGCAGTCTGGGACTCGAGGGGAAGACCCAGTACTTC. The rearrangement uses TRBV28 and TRBJ2-5; TRBD2 might be the D (6 bases). V lost 5 bases and J 6 bases, leaving 16 bases between the germline ends. This CDR3 contains 14 residues. The V gene's germline CDR1 is MDHEN and CDR2 SYDVKM.

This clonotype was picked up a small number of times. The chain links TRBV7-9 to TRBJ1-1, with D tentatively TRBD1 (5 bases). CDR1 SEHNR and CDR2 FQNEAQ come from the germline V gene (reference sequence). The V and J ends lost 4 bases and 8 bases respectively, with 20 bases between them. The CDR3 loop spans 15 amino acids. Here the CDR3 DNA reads TGTGCCAGCAGCTCCCTCCGGGACCTTAAGGCGGAAGCTTTCTTT. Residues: CASSSLRDLKAEAFF. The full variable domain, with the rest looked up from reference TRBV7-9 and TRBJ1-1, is DTGVSQNPRHKITKRGQNVTFRCDPISEHNRLYWYRQTLGQGPEFLTYFQNEAQLEKSRLLSDRFSAERPKGSFSTLEIQRTEQGDSAMYLCASSSLRDLKAEAFFGQGTRLTVV.

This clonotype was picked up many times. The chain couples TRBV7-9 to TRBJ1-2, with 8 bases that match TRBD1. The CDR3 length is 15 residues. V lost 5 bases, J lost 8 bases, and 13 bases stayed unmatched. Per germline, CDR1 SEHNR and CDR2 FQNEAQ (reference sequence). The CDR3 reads CASSPGAAGGNGYTF. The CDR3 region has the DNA TGTGCCAGCAGCCCAGGGGCCGCAGGGGGCAACGGCTACACCTTC.

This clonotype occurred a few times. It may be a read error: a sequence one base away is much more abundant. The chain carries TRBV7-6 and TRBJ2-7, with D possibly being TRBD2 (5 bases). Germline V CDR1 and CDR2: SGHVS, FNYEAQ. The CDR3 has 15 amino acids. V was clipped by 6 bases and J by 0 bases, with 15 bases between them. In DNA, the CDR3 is TGTGCCAGCAGTCGAATAGAGACTATCTCCTACGAGCAGTACTTC. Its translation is CASSRIETISYEQYF.

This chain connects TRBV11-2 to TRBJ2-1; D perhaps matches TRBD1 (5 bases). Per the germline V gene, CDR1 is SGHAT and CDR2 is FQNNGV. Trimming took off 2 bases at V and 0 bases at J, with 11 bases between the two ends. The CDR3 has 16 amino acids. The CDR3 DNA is TGTGCCAGCAGCTTATTGGGGCGGTACTCCTACAATGAGCAGTTCTTC. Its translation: CASSLLGRYSYNEQFF.

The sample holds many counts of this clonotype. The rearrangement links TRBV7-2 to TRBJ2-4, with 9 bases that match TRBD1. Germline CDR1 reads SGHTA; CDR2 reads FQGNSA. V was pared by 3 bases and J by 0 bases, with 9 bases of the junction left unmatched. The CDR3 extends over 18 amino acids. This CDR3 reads CASSLGTGRGIAKNIQYF. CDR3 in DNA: TGTGCCAGCAGCTTGGGGACAGGGCGCGGGATAGCCAAAAACATTCAGTACTTC.